Shown below are 15 T cell receptor beta chains from a single sample sequenced in a study of blood T cell repertoires in COVID-19. Clones were sequenced by immunoSEQ multiplex PCR, and TCRdb holds only the in-frame ones, with some missing. The table has fewer than 400,000 clones, 85% to 90% seen once. Sequences were obtained from peripheral blood. The receptors derive from a woman younger than 45 with COVID-19, enrolled during active disease.

The rearrangement joins TRBV5-5 to TRBJ1-2, with D perhaps matching TRBD1 (5 bases). Looked up from germline, CDR1 is SGHKS and CDR2 is YYEKEE (reference sequence). The CDR3 is made up of 15 amino acids. Trimming removed 3 bases at V and 2 bases at J, with 14 bases between. CDR3 loop: CASSSPETANYGYTF. In DNA, the CDR3 is TGTGCCAGCAGCTCACCCGAGACAGCCAACTATGGCTACACCTTC.

This rearrangement joins TRBV2 to TRBJ1-2, with TRBD1 matching 9 bases. Looked up from germline, CDR1 is SNHLY and CDR2 is FYNNEI. The CDR3 contains 17 residues. J lost 0 bases, V lost 5 bases, and 10 bases had no gene match. As DNA, the CDR3 is TGTGCCAGCAGTCTATGGACAGGGGACACTTCTAACTATGGCTACACCTTC. This encodes CASSLWTGDTSNYGYTF.

V gene TRBV30 combines with J gene TRBJ1-3; 8 bases agree with TRBD1. The V and J ends lost 4 bases and 3 bases, in that order; junction bases with no gene match: 5. CDR3 length: 14 amino acids. Germline loops: CDR1 GTSNPN, CDR2 SVGIG (reference sequence). The CDR3 is CAWMQGAGGNTIYF. The CDR3 region has the DNA TGTGCCTGGATGCAGGGGGCAGGTGGAAACACCATATATTTT. The complete variable domain, with remaining parts taken from reference TRBV30 and TRBJ1-3, reads SQTIHQWPATLVQPVGSPLSLECTVEGTSNPNLYWYRQAAGRGLQLLFYSVGIGQISSEVPQNLSASRPQDRQFILSSKKLLLSDSGFYLCAWMQGAGGNTIYFGEGSWLTVV.

The V and J genes are TRBV10-1 and TRBJ2-1; 8 bases fit TRBD2. Germline CDR1 WNHNN, CDR2 SYGVQD (reference sequence). V trimming: 7 bases; J trimming: 2 bases; junction bases outside the gene matches: 10. This CDR3 region has 16 residues. The DNA for the CDR3 is TGCGCCAGCACCGCCGGAGCACTAGCGGCCTACAATGAGCAGTTCTTC. It encodes CASTAGALAAYNEQFF.

The chain is built from TRBV6-5 and TRBJ1-2; 8 bases are a match to TRBD1. This CDR3 region has 15 residues. CDR1 is MNHEY, CDR2 SVGAGI, per germline. The V gene end was trimmed by 6 bases and the J gene end by 3 bases; junction bases not matched to a gene: 9. CDR3 region: CASRGDRPRDYGYTF. CDR3 DNA: TGTGCCAGCAGGGGGGACAGGCCGAGGGACTATGGCTACACCTTC.

This clone is a singleton in its sample. The gene calls are TRBV29-1 and TRBJ1-1, with 7 bases identical to TRBD1. Germline trimming cut 6 bases from V and 9 bases from J; bases unmatched to any gene: 7. The CDR3 has 11 amino acids. CDR1 is SQVTM, CDR2 ANQGSEA, per germline. The CDR3 DNA is TGCAGCGTATCAGGGGGTTCTAAAGCTTTCTTT. It translates to CSVSGGSKAFF.

This clone was found once. The CDR3 here is CASSRGGEMDEQFF. CDR3 nucleotides: TGTGCCAGCAGCCGAGGGGGGGAGATGGATGAGCAGTTCTTC. The chain has TRBV6-4 and TRBJ2-1; possibly TRBD2 for D (7 bases). The germline V gene encodes CDR1 MRHNA and CDR2 SNTAGT. V was cut by 6 bases and J by 8 bases, with 17 bases left in between. The CDR3 is 14 residues long.

As DNA, the CDR3 is TGTGCCACTTCTGGACAGTCTCACGAGCAGTACTTC. Translation gives CATSGQSHEQYF. This chain joins TRBV10-3 and TRBJ2-7; the D gene is possibly TRBD1 (6 bases). Trimming left V 10 bases short and J 5 bases short, with 15 bases between. The CDR3 loop spans 12 amino acids. Per germline, CDR1 ENHRY and CDR2 SYGVKD.

The chain is built from TRBV29-1 and TRBJ1-1; D remains unclear. Germline CDR1 SQVTM, CDR2 ANQGSEA. CDR3 length: 13 amino acids. V was cut by 4 bases and J by 1 base, with 10 bases left in between. CDR3 residues: CSVATDWNTEAFF. DNA for the CDR3: TGCAGCGTTGCAACGGACTGGAACACTGAAGCTTTCTTT.

The chain recombines TRBV18 with TRBJ1-2; TRBD1 might be the D (5 bases). V was trimmed by 5 bases and J by 4 bases, leaving 11 bases between them. The CDR3 runs 13 residues. Germline assignment: CDR1 KGHSH and CDR2 LQKENI. CDR3 DNA sequence: TGTGCCAGCTCAGTGACAGAAACCTATGGCTACACCTTC. It encodes CASSVTETYGYTF.

V is TRBV3-1 (or the pseudogene TRBV3-2) and J is TRBJ2-5, with 8 bases aligning to TRBD1. Germline assignment: CDR1 LGHDT and CDR2 YNNKEL (reference sequence). The V gene end was trimmed by 4 bases and the J gene end by 3 bases; junction bases not matched to a gene: 13. This CDR3 has 17 amino acids. The CDR3 sequence: CASSLRIRTGSEETQYF. CDR3 DNA sequence: TGTGCCAGCAGCCTACGGATTCGGACAGGGTCGGAAGAGACCCAGTACTTC.

The chain uses TRBV5-1 and TRBJ1-2; 7 nucleotides match TRBD1. V trimming: 5 bases; J trimming: 4 bases; junction bases outside the gene matches: 11. The germline V gene encodes CDR1 SGHRS and CDR2 YFSETQ. CDR3 length: 15 residues. CDR3 nucleotide sequence: TGCGCCAGCAGGGAAGAGGGGGCTCCTAGCTATGGCTACACCTTC. Amino acids: CASREEGAPSYGYTF.

V and J are TRBV6-6 and TRBJ1-2; D remains unclear. Trimming pared 5 bases from V and 4 bases from J, leaving 14 bases between. CDR1 and CDR2 from the germline V gene are MNHNY and SVGAGI (reference sequence). CDR3 size: 14 residues. The CDR3: CASSGPGITYGYTF. The DNA of the CDR3 is TGTGCCAGCAGTGGCCCCGGGATCACCTATGGCTACACCTTC.

This clone was found once. The V gene is TRBV11-3, the J gene TRBJ1-1, with 7 positions matching TRBD1. This CDR3 spans 12 amino acids. Germline values: CDR1 SGHNT, CDR2 YENEEA. The junction had 5 bases not matched to a gene; V was cut back by 6 bases and J by 7 bases. In DNA form, the CDR3 reads TGTGCCAGCAGTCCGGACAGGCGTGAAGCTTTCTTT. Encoded protein: CASSPDRREAFF.

A single count supports this clone. This chain links TRBV2 with TRBJ1-4; D remains ambiguous. This CDR3 is 15 amino acids long. Germline V CDR1 and CDR2: SNHLY, FYNNEI. The V end was cut by 0 bases, the J end by 8 bases, with 13 bases between. The CDR3: CASSEAVTSGEKLFF. As DNA, the CDR3 is TGTGCCAGCAGTGAAGCCGTTACCTCCGGGGAAAAACTGTTTTTT.